The clone carrying this T cell receptor beta chain appeared a single time. The antigen remains undetermined. The record originates from a study of shared clonotypes between healthy human individuals. The study, taken as a whole, reports: What limited the represented genetic and exposure-history diversity was the small number of donors.

Germline CDR1 is MDHEN and CDR2 is SYDVKM. The CDR3 consists of 14 residues. V lost 10 bases and J 0 bases, leaving 15 bases between the germline ends. Deep was the level used in running the assay. Sequencing was performed with immunoSEQ multiplex PCR; in TCRdb, only in-frame clones are kept and a portion is missing. The sample has roughly 96,000 clones, around half seen once. This receptor was identified in a woman between 40 and 50 years old in good health. Some clones in this sample may be carry-over from other donors' samples. Material: PBMCs. This chain links TRBV28 with TRBJ1-1; D ambiguous. The CDR3 coding sequence is TGTGCCATCAACCAGCTTGCGGTGAACACTGAAGCTTTCTTT. Protein product: CAINQLAVNTEAFF.